These 22 T cell receptor beta chains came from one sample sequenced in a study of T-cell memory formation after mild COVID-19. MiXCR, run by TCRdb on the 5' RACE reads, gives a single entry per CDR3 protein. Of 300,000 to 400,000 distinct CDR3 sequences in the sample, roughly an eighth are singletons; the top ten hold 22%. Input material: PBMCs or a T cell subset sorted from them (not recorded which). Source of these receptors: a man between 18 and 35 years old who had mild COVID-19 (a few samples of this study predate the infection). Cell type and time point are not known.

V gene TRBV20-1 combines with J gene TRBJ2-3; the match to TRBD2 covers 7 bases. Germline V gene sequence: CDR1 DFQATT, CDR2 SNEGSKA (reference sequence). There are 16 residues in the CDR3. The V gene end was trimmed by 3 bases and the J gene end by 1 base; junction bases not matched to a gene: 10. The CDR3 DNA reads TGCAGTGCTAGTTCGGGAGCGGGGAGACGCACAGATACGCAGTATTTT. Residues: CSASSGAGRRTDTQYF.

This clonotype has at least ten counts. The chain carries TRBV18 and TRBJ2-3, with a weak D call TRBD1 (6 bases). In germline, CDR1 is KGHSH, CDR2 LQKENI. V gave up 6 bases and J gave up 4 bases, with 17 bases separating them. The CDR3 sequence is 15 residues long. The CDR3 reads CASSSLRGPSDTQYF. Written as DNA, the CDR3 is TGTGCCAGCTCGTCACTCAGGGGCCCCTCAGATACGCAGTATTTT.

This clonotype was seen only a few times. The V call is TRBV7-2, the J call TRBJ2-5; 7 bases agree with TRBD2. The germline V gene has CDR1 SGHTA and CDR2 FQGNSA. The CDR3 runs 14 residues. The V and J ends lost 5 bases and 5 bases, in that order; junction bases with no gene match: 8. In DNA form, the CDR3 reads TGTGCCAGCAGCCGGGACTACTTAAGTGAGACCCAGTACTTC. This gives the protein CASSRDYLSETQYF. Looking up the rest from reference TRBV7-2 and TRBJ2-5 gives the full variable domain: GAGVSQSPSNKVTEKGKDVELRCDPISGHTALYWYRQSLGQGLEFLIYFQGNSAPDKSGLPSDRFSAERTGGSVSTLTIQRTQQEDSAVYLCASSRDYLSETQYFGPGTRLLVL.

This clonotype appeared a few times. This chain links TRBV4-3 with TRBJ2-7; TRBD2 agrees at 12 bases. From germline, CDR1 is LGHNA and CDR2 YSLEER. V lost 0 bases to trimming and J lost 5 bases; unmatched junction nucleotides: 11. The CDR3 extends over 18 amino acids. CDR3: CASSQDLPSGGARNEQYV. In nucleotides, the CDR3 is TGCGCCAGCAGCCAAGATCTCCCTAGCGGGGGGGCTAGGAACGAGCAGTACGTC.

The V gene is TRBV7-3, the J gene TRBJ2-1; 7 bases agree with TRBD2. Losses at the gene ends were 8 bases for V and 0 bases for J; bases not matched to a gene: 4. Germline V CDR1 and CDR2: SGHTA, FQGTGA. This CDR3 is 14 amino acids long. DNA of the CDR3: TGTGCCAGCGCCTCGGGGGGCTCCTACAATGAGCAGTTCTTC. It codes for CASASGGSYNEQFF.

This clonotype appeared a few times. The V call is TRBV7-9, the J call TRBJ2-1; D gene uncertain. Trimming stripped 5 bases from V and 1 base from J, with 15 bases between. This CDR3 has 16 amino acids. Germline CDR1 reads SEHNR; CDR2 reads FQNEAQ (reference sequence). The CDR3 region has the DNA TGTGCCAGCAGCCCCGTGGGTGGCAAATCCTACAATGAGCAGTTCTTC. Translated, it gives CASSPVGGKSYNEQFF.

The rearrangement uses TRBV12-5 and TRBJ1-1; no definite D call. This CDR3 contains 16 residues. Germline-derived CDR1 and CDR2 are LGHNT and FRNRAP. V shed 2 bases and J shed 2 bases, with 15 bases lying between them. For the CDR3, the DNA is TGTGCTAGTGGTTTGTTCGTCGGAGTACCCAACACTGAAGCTTTCTTT. Amino acids: CASGLFVGVPNTEAFF.

The table lists this clonotype with many counts. CDR3 in DNA: TGCGCCAGCAGCTTGGCCCCAGGGGGCTTGTCGGTCGATACGCAGTATTTT. Protein product: CASSLAPGGLSVDTQYF. The chain uses TRBV5-1 and TRBJ2-3, with 8 bases matching TRBD1. Per the germline V gene, CDR1 is SGHRS and CDR2 is YFSETQ. The CDR3 is made up of 17 amino acids. V lost 0 bases to trimming and J lost 6 bases; unmatched junction nucleotides: 12.

This clonotype was detected many times. V usage is TRBV6-6 and J usage is TRBJ2-2; 10 bases are a match to TRBD1. J was trimmed by 6 bases and V by 8 bases; bases with no gene match: 6. Germline V CDR1 and CDR2: MNHNY, SVGAGI (reference sequence). CDR3 length: 14 residues. The CDR3 DNA is TGTGCCAGCGGGGGACAGGGGCTGGCCGGGGAGCTGTTTTTT. Translation: CASGGQGLAGELFF.

The table lists this clonotype with a few counts. V gene TRBV6-5 combines with J gene TRBJ1-2; D uncertain. The CDR3 extends over 15 amino acids. Looked up from germline, CDR1 is MNHEY and CDR2 is SVGAGI. V dropped 0 bases and J dropped 0 bases, with 8 bases sitting between them. The CDR3 DNA follows: TGTGCCAGCAGTTACTCGGAATCCCCTAACTATGGCTACACCTTC. Protein sequence: CASSYSESPNYGYTF.

This clonotype has more than one count but fewer than ten. This sequence joins TRBV27 and TRBJ1-6, with a tentative D call TRBD1 (5 bases). The CDR3 has 18 residues. Germline lookup yields CDR1 MNHEY and CDR2 SMNVEV (reference sequence). Trimming removed 5 bases at V and 0 bases at J, with 17 bases between. The CDR3 is CASSPKTVNRSYNSPLHF. The CDR3 DNA follows: TGTGCCAGCAGTCCGAAGACAGTTAACCGCTCCTATAATTCACCCCTCCACTTT.

This clonotype was found many times. The chain uses TRBV7-9 and TRBJ1-1, with D perhaps TRBD1 (5 bases). Trimming left V 6 bases short and J 11 bases short, with 16 bases between. Germline CDR1 SEHNR, CDR2 FQNEAQ (reference sequence). The CDR3 covers 12 residues. The CDR3 is CASRIDSPVAFF. CDR3 coding DNA: TGTGCCAGCAGAATCGACAGCCCGGTTGCTTTCTTT.

The chain recombines TRBV5-1 with TRBJ2-7, with 9 bases matching TRBD1. This CDR3 is 16 amino acids long. Germline V gene lookup returns CDR1 SGHRS and CDR2 YFSETQ. V dropped 4 bases and J dropped 7; count of bases not matched to a gene: 15. The CDR3 sequence is CASSPSGTGKEREQYF. As DNA, the CDR3 is TGCGCCAGCAGCCCCTCCGGGACAGGGAAAGAACGGGAGCAGTACTTC. Supplemented by reference TRBV5-1 and TRBJ2-7, the full variable domain reads KAGVTQTPRYLIKTRGQQVTLSCSPISGHRSVSWYQQTPGQGLQFLFEYFSETQRNKGNFPGRFSGRQFSNSRSEMNVSTLELGDSALYLCASSPSGTGKEREQYFGPGTRLTVT.

This clonotype has a handful of counts. V usage is TRBV10-3 and J usage is TRBJ2-1; D is perhaps TRBD2 (6 bases). The CDR3 is made up of 16 amino acids. Trimming shortened V by 0 bases and J by 6 bases, and 15 bases separated the two germline ends. Germline loops: CDR1 ENHRY, CDR2 SYGVKD. CDR3 amino acids: CAISESPGLTSNEQFF. The DNA for the CDR3 is TGTGCCATCAGTGAGTCTCCGGGACTGACTTCCAATGAGCAGTTCTTC.

The V gene is TRBV20-1, the J gene TRBJ2-3, with D uncertain. Between the trimmed V and J ends, which lost 0 bases and 2 bases, there was a span of 12 bases. CDR3 length equals 15 residues. Germline CDR1 DFQATT, CDR2 SNEGSKA (reference sequence). The chain's CDR3 is CSARDIGPHTDTQYF. Written as DNA, the CDR3 is TGCAGTGCTAGAGATATCGGGCCCCACACAGATACGCAGTATTTT.

This clonotype was picked up a small number of times. V usage is TRBV4-1 and J usage is TRBJ1-2; D uncertain. The germline CDR1 and CDR2 sequences are MGHRA and YSYEKL. This CDR3 comprises 13 residues. The V end was cut by 4 bases, the J end by 2 bases, with 8 bases between. The CDR3: CASSPEFNYGYTF. The CDR3 DNA is TGCGCCAGCAGCCCAGAATTCAACTATGGCTACACCTTC.

This chain joins TRBV5-1 and TRBJ1-4; TRBD1 aligns across 9 bases. The trim removed 4 bases at V and 10 bases at J, leaving 8 bases unmatched. CDR3 length: 14 amino acids. The germline gives CDR1 SGHRS, CDR2 YFSETQ. CDR3 sequence reads: CASSKEDRGSKLFF. In DNA, the CDR3 is TGCGCCAGCAGCAAGGAAGACAGGGGGTCAAAACTGTTTTTT.

In its sample, this clonotype was seen a few times. The V and J genes are TRBV7-9 and TRBJ1-4, with D possibly TRBD1 on 6 matching bases. Germline V lookup: CDR1 SEHNR, CDR2 FQNEAQ (reference sequence). The CDR3 length is 16 residues. The ends were cut back, 5 bases at V and 7 bases at J, with 20 bases in the middle. CDR3 DNA sequence: TGTGCCAGCAGCAGCACCTCTCAGGGGTCTCCTGAAAAACTGTTTTTT. Translating gives CASSSTSQGSPEKLFF.

This clonotype has just a few counts. Written as DNA, the CDR3 is TGTGCCAGCAGCCCAGACAGGGGGCTACAAGAGACCCAGTACTTC. This codes for CASSPDRGLQETQYF. The rearrangement joins TRBV5-6 to TRBJ2-5; 10 bases match TRBD1. The CDR3 runs to 15 residues. In germline, CDR1 is SGHDT, CDR2 YYEEEE. The V segment lost 4 bases and the J segment 2 bases; nucleotides outside the gene matches: 5.

This chain's CDR3 is CASSQELSRGEQYV. The DNA for the CDR3 is TGTGCCAGCAGCCAAGAATTGTCCAGGGGCGAGCAGTACGTC. V is TRBV4-2 and J is TRBJ2-7, with D possibly matching TRBD1 (6 bases). Germline V lookup: CDR1 LGHNA, CDR2 YNFKEQ. Between the trimmed V and J ends, which lost 0 bases and 6 bases, there was a span of 12 bases. The CDR3 runs 14 residues.

This clonotype was counted a few times. The chain joins TRBV20-1 to TRBJ2-1; weak D call: TRBD2 (6 bases). CDR1 and CDR2 from the germline V gene are DFQATT and SNEGSKA (reference sequence). The CDR3 runs to 14 residues. Trimming left V 3 bases short and J 5 bases short, with 14 bases between. CDR3 sequence (DNA): TGCAGTGCTAGTGGGGGGACCCCGGACAATGAGCAGTTCTTC. Its protein product is CSASGGTPDNEQFF.

The sample holds a few counts of this clonotype. The rearrangement joins TRBV6-5 to TRBJ1-2; D is possibly TRBD1 (5 bases). V gave up 7 bases and J gave up 0 bases, with 15 bases separating them. Germline CDR1 is MNHEY and CDR2 is SVGAGI. CDR3 length equals 15 residues. The DNA of the CDR3 is TGTGCCAGCACCGCAGGGACGGTGACTAACTATGGCTACACCTTC. Translated: CASTAGTVTNYGYTF.